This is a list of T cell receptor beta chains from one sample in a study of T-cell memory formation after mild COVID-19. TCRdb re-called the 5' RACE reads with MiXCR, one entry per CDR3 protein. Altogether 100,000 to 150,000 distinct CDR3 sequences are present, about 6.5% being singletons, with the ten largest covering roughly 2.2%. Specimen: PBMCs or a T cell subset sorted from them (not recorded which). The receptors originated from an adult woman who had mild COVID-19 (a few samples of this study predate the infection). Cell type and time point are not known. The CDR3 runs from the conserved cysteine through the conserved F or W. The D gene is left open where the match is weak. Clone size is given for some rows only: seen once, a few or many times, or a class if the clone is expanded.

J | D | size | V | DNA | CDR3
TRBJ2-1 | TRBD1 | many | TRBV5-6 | TGTGCCAGCAGCTTGGCAGGGGGCAATGAGCAGTTCTTC | CASSLAGGNEQFF
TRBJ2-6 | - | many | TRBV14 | TGTGCCAGCAGCCCAAGGGCTGGGGCCAACGTCCTGACTTTC | CASSPRAGANVLTF
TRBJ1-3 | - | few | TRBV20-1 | TGCAGTGCTAGTTACGGCCAGGGGTCTGGAAACACCATATATTTT | CSASYGQGSGNTIYF
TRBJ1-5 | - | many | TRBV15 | TGTGCCACCAGCAAACGGACAGTTAGCAATCAGCCCCAGCATTTT | CATSKRTVSNQPQHF
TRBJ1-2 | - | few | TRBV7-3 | TGTGCCAGCAGTCCGGGACAATACTCTGGAGGGGTAGCCTTC | CASSPGQYSGGVAF
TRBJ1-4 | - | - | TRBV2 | TGTGCCAGCGTGGCCACGGGACGGCGGCGAGAAAAACTGTTTTTT | CASVATGRRREKLFF
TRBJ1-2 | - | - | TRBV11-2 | TGTGCCAGCAGCTTAGGTAACAGCAACTATGGCTACACCTTC | CASSLGNSNYGYTF
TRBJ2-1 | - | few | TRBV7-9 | TGTGCCAGCAGCTATTACAGGAGCTCCTACAATGAGCAGTTCTTC | CASSYYRSSYNEQFF
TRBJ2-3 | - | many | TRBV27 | TGTGCCAGCACCTCCATCGGCGGGACGCAGTATTTT | CASTSIGGTQYF
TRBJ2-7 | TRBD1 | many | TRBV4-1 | TGCGCCAGCAGCCTCGAGCCCCCCGGGACAGGGACCTACGAGCAGTACTTC | CASSLEPPGTGTYEQYF
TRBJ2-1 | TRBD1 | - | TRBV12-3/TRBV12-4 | TGTGCCAGCAGTTCGACCGGGACAGGTGCCTACAATGAGCAGTTCTTC | CASSSTGTGAYNEQFF